Following are 2 T cell receptor beta chains from one sample sequenced in a study of control samples from healthy donors and cancer patients. Repertoires were generated with immunoSEQ multiplex PCR, while TCRdb's copy carries only in-frame clones and drops some. The repertoire includes around 130,000 clones, approximately 88% of them detected once, and 40% sits in the top ten. Sequenced material: blood. The receptors here all came from a man aged 45-65 years in good health.

This clone has only one observation. V gene TRBV29-1 combines with J gene TRBJ2-7; maybe TRBD1 (6 bases). Germline lookup yields CDR1 SQVTM and CDR2 ANQGSEA. The CDR3 contains 13 residues. Trimming left V 6 bases short and J 0 bases short, with 12 bases between. The CDR3 sequence is CSVSDRSSYEQYF. For the CDR3, the DNA is TGCAGCGTCTCCGACAGGAGCTCCTACGAGCAGTACTTC.

The chain is built from TRBV9 and TRBJ1-2, with 8 nucleotides matching TRBD1. Germline CDR1 and CDR2: SGDLS and YYNGEE. Germline trimming cut 0 bases from V and 4 bases from J; bases unmatched to any gene: 5. The CDR3 runs 15 residues. This CDR3 reads CASSVDGQGIYGYTF. CDR3 nucleotides: TGTGCCAGCAGCGTAGACGGACAGGGCATCTATGGCTACACCTTC.